This T cell receptor beta chain stems from a study of vaccination and CD4 T cells after COVID-19. Treatment denoted: roughly 10-day PBMC culture with coronavirus spike peptide pools or control peptides (ViraFEST assay). The CDR3 has 13 amino acids. V was pared by 3 bases and J by 1 base, with 6 bases between. The germline V gene encodes CDR1 MNHEY and CDR2 SVGEGT. Sequencing of DNA taken from cultured CD4+ T cells relied on the Oncomine TCR Beta short-read assay. TCRdb fed the PCR reads into MiXCR, producing one record per CDR3 protein. Among 14,000 to 15,000 distinct CDR3 sequences listed, about two fifths were seen once. In its sample, this clonotype was seen a few times. Its antigen is still unknown.

Specimen: CD4+ T cells from blood, cultured in vitro. This rearrangement joins TRBV6-2 or TRBV6-3 to TRBJ1-2, with D unresolved. The TCR was taken from a human donor who had recovered from COVID-19. CDR3 DNA: TGTGCCAGCAGTTATGAGGGTAACTATGGCTACACCTTC. Protein product: CASSYEGNYGYTF.